One and the same sample provided the 17 T cell receptor beta chains below, sequenced in a study of chemoradiotherapy in HPV16-positive cancers. This table comes from immunoSEQ multiplex PCR, and its TCRdb copy is limited to in-frame clones, with some not included. The table has 40,000 to 60,000 clones, 90% seen once. Material: blood, obtained from a patient who underwent chemoradiotherapy. These receptors all stem from a human donor with HPV-associated anogenital cancer.

The chain links TRBV18 to TRBJ2-2; the D is unclear. The V end was cut by 1 base, the J end by 0 bases, with 6 bases between. The CDR3 sequence is 15 residues long. CDR1 is KGHSH and CDR2 is LQKENI in the germline V gene. The CDR3 DNA sequence: TGTGCCAGCTCACCACGGTCATCGAACACCGGGGAGCTGTTTTTT. It specifies CASSPRSSNTGELFF.

In regard to this clone: Germline is not matched at one junction end, which may reflect a read error. V gene TRBV7-7 combines with J gene TRBJ2-1; the match to TRBD2 covers 13 bases. Germline-derived CDR1 and CDR2 are SSHAT and FNYEAQ (reference sequence). The CDR3 sequence is 18 residues long. The CDR3 coding sequence is TGTGCTAGCAGCTTAGCTCCGACTAGCGGGAGGTCCCCCAATGAGCAGTTCTTC. This gives the protein CASSLAPTSGRSPNEQFF.

The sample holds a few counts of this clone. The J gene is TRBJ1-5, the V gene TRBV6-5, with D unclear. The CDR3 is made up of 15 amino acids. V lost 0 bases, J lost 0 bases, and 6 bases lay in between. Germline V lookup: CDR1 MNHEY, CDR2 SVGAGI. CDR3 protein: CASSYSGPSNQPQHF. CDR3 nucleotides: TGTGCCAGCAGTTACTCGGGCCCTAGCAATCAGCCCCAGCATTTT.

V gene TRBV30 combines with J gene TRBJ1-5; D call uncertain. The CDR3 has 14 residues. The germline V gene encodes CDR1 GTSNPN and CDR2 SVGIG (reference sequence). Trimming cost V 2 bases and J 2 bases, with 10 bases left between them. CDR3 in DNA: TGTGCCTGGAGTCCCCCGCCGGGCAATCAGCCCCAGCATTTT. Protein: CAWSPPPGNQPQHF.

In its sample, this clone was seen once. V usage is TRBV18 and J usage is TRBJ2-7, with 9 bases lining up with TRBD2. Germline V CDR1 and CDR2: KGHSH, LQKENI. This CDR3 is 15 amino acids long. V lost 4 bases and J lost 0; bases outside the gene matches: 4. CDR3 bases: TGTGCCAGCTCACAGGGGACTAGCCTCTCCTACGAGCAGTACTTC. Translated, it gives CASSQGTSLSYEQYF.

The chain joins TRBV6-4 to TRBJ2-3; perhaps TRBD2 as D (6 bases). The ends were cut back, 3 bases at V and 4 bases at J, with 14 bases in the middle. Germline CDR1 and CDR2: MRHNA and SNTAGT. CDR3 length: 15 residues. The CDR3 sequence is CASSEELARADTQYF. DNA of the CDR3: TGTGCCAGCAGTGAAGAACTAGCCAGGGCAGATACGCAGTATTTT.

The rearrangement uses TRBV25-1 and TRBJ1-2; D call uncertain. This CDR3 is 14 amino acids long. Trimming cost V 3 bases and J 8 bases, with 16 bases left between them. Per germline, CDR1 MGHDK and CDR2 SYGVNS. In DNA form, the CDR3 reads TGTGCCAGCAGTGAGCTCCTTGACGGCTACGGCTACACCTTC. It specifies CASSELLDGYGYTF.

The CDR3 bases are TGTGCCATCAGGACCGGGGGCAATGAAAAACTGTTTTTT. It translates to CAIRTGGNEKLFF. The rearrangement joins TRBV10-3 to TRBJ1-4; a weak D match, TRBD1 (6 bases). This CDR3 is 13 amino acids long. Trimming took 6 bases from V and 5 from J, leaving 10 bases between them. CDR1 ENHRY and CDR2 SYGVKD come from the germline V gene.

The chain couples TRBV7-2 to TRBJ2-3; 9 bases agree with TRBD2. With 1 base clipped from V and 4 bases from J, the junction kept 15 bases outside the gene matches. Germline CDR1 and CDR2: SGHTA and FQGNSA. The CDR3 is 19 amino acids. CDR3: CASSLGRPRASGKADTQYF. CDR3 DNA: TGTGCCAGCAGCTTAGGGAGGCCTAGGGCTAGCGGGAAAGCAGATACGCAGTATTTT. Supplemented by reference TRBV7-2 and TRBJ2-3, the full variable domain reads GAGVSQSPSNKVTEKGKDVELRCDPISGHTALYWYRQSLGQGLEFLIYFQGNSAPDKSGLPSDRFSAERTGGSVSTLTIQRTQQEDSAVYLCASSLGRPRASGKADTQYFGPGTRLTVL.

The V gene is TRBV5-4, the J gene TRBJ2-7; the match to TRBD2 covers 8 bases. Germline trimming cut 2 bases from V and 7 bases from J; bases unmatched to any gene: 5. Germline V gene data show CDR1 as SGHNT and CDR2 as YYREEE (reference sequence). The CDR3 consists of 13 residues. The CDR3 loop reads CASSLSGSWEQYF. DNA for the CDR3: TGTGCCAGCAGCTTAAGCGGGAGTTGGGAGCAGTACTTC.

V and J are TRBV6-1 and TRBJ1-3; D perhaps matches TRBD1 (5 bases). The CDR3 sequence is 15 residues long. Per the germline V gene, CDR1 is MNHNS and CDR2 is SASEGT. V was clipped by 4 bases and J by 0 bases, with 10 bases between them. CDR3: CASSVFQGSGNTIYF. CDR3 bases: TGTGCCAGCAGTGTTTTCCAGGGCTCTGGAAACACCATATATTTT.

This chain links TRBV4-3 with TRBJ2-1; 8 nucleotides align to TRBD2. The V gene's germline CDR1 is LGHNA and CDR2 YSLEER. After removal of 0 bases from V and 7 bases from J, the junction contained 11 bases not matched to a gene. The CDR3 consists of 17 residues. CDR3 nucleotide sequence: TGCGCCAGCAGCCAAGATCGCAGCGGGGGCACACAGAATGAGCAGTTCTTC. It is translated as CASSQDRSGGTQNEQFF.

The rearrangement joins TRBV5-1 to TRBJ2-7, with 8 positions matching TRBD2. Trimming took 0 bases from V and 4 from J; bases not matched to a gene: 3. The CDR3 covers 14 residues. From germline, CDR1 is SGHRS and CDR2 YFSETQ. CDR3 amino acids: CASSLERGPYEQYF. The CDR3 DNA reads as TGCGCCAGCAGCTTGGAGCGGGGGCCTTACGAGCAGTACTTC.

The chain links TRBV7-2 to TRBJ2-7; tentatively, D is TRBD1 (6 bases). Between the trimmed V and J ends, which lost 5 bases and 4 bases, there was a span of 15 bases. CDR3 length: 14 amino acids. The germline V gene encodes CDR1 SGHTA and CDR2 FQGNSA. The CDR3 nucleotides read TGTGCCAGCAGCCCCGGGACACTTTCATACGAGCAGTACTTC. Translation: CASSPGTLSYEQYF. The variable domain in full, completed from reference TRBV7-2 and TRBJ2-7, reads GAGVSQSPSNKVTEKGKDVELRCDPISGHTALYWYRQSLGQGLEFLIYFQGNSAPDKSGLPSDRFSAERTGGSVSTLTIQRTQQEDSAVYLCASSPGTLSYEQYFGPGTRLTVT.

The chain uses TRBV10-1 and TRBJ1-1, with a possible D match to TRBD1 (6 bases). This CDR3 region has 13 residues. V shed 2 bases and J shed 4 bases, with 8 bases lying between them. Looked up from germline, CDR1 is WNHNN and CDR2 is SYGVQD (reference sequence). The DNA for the CDR3 is TGCGCCAGCAGTGAGACAGGGCTCACTGAAGCTTTCTTT. It encodes CASSETGLTEAFF.

The V gene is TRBV19, the J gene TRBJ1-2; 8 nucleotides match TRBD1. Trimming took 1 base from V and 5 from J; bases not matched to a gene: 6. CDR1 is LNHDA, CDR2 SQIVND, per germline (reference sequence). This CDR3 is 15 amino acids long. CDR3 bases: TGTGCCAGTAGTATAGCTGGTACAGGGGGGTATGGCTACACCTTC. Translated: CASSIAGTGGYGYTF.

The V call is TRBV30, the J call TRBJ2-4, with no clear D. CDR3 length: 16 amino acids. Trimming left V 5 bases short and J 8 bases short, with 25 bases between. The germline gives CDR1 GTSNPN, CDR2 SVGIG (reference sequence). This chain's CDR3 is CAWVLRADGALHIQYF. CDR3 coding DNA: TGTGCCTGGGTTCTTCGCGCCGACGGAGCTCTACACATTCAGTACTTC.